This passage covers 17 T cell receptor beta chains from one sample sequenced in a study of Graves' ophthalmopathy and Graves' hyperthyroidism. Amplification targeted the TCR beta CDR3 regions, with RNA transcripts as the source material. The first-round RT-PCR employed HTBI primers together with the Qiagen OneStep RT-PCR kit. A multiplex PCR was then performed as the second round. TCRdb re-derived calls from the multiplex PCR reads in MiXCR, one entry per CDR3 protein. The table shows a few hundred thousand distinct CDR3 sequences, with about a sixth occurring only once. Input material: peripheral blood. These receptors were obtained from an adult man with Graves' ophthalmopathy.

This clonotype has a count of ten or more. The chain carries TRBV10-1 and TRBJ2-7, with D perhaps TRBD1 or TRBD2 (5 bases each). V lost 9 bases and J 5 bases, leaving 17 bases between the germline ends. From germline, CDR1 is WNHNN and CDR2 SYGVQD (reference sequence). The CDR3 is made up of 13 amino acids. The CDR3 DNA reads TGCGCCAGGGTTGGGACGTCCGCCAACGAGCAGTACTTC. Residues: CARVGTSANEQYF.

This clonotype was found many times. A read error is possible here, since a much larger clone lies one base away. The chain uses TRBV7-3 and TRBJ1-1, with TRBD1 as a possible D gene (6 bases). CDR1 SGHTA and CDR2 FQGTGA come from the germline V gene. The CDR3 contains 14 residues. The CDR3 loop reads CASSALGGHTKAFF. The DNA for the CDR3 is TGTGCCAGCAGCGCCCTAGGGGGGCACACTAAAGCTTTCTTT.

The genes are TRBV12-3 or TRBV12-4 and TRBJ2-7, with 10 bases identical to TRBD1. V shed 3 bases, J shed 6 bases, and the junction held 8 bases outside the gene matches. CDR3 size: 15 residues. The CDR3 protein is CASSFKGTGAREQYF. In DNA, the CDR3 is TGTGCCAGCAGTTTTAAAGGGACAGGGGCCCGCGAGCAGTACTTC.

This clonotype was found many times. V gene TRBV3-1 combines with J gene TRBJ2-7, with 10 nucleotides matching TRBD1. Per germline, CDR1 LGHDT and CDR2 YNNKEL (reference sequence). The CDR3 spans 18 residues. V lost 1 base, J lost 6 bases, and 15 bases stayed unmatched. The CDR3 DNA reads TGTGCCAGCAGCCAAGGATATTCTATGGGGACAGGGGTCGGCGAGCAGTACTTC. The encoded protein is CASSQGYSMGTGVGEQYF.

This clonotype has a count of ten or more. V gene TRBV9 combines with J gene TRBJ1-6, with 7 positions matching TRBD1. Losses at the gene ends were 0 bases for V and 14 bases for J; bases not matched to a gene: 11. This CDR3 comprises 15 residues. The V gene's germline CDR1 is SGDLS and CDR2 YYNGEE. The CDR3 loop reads CASSVGGGTDLTLHF. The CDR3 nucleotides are TGTGCCAGCAGCGTAGGCGGTGGGACAGATTTAACCCTCCACTTT. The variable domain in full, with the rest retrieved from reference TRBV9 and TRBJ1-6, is DSGVTQTPKHLITATGQRVTLRCSPRSGDLSVYWYQQSLDQGLQFLIQYYNGEERAKGNILERFSAQQFPDLHSELNLSSLELGDSALYFCASSVGGGTDLTLHFGNGTRLTVT.

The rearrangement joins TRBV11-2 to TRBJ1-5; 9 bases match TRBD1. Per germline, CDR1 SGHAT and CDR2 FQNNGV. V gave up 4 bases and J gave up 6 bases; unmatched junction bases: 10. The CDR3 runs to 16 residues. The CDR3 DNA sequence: TGTGCCAGCAGCTCCTTCACAGGGGGCGCCGTTCAGCCCCAGCATTTT. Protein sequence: CASSSFTGGAVQPQHF.

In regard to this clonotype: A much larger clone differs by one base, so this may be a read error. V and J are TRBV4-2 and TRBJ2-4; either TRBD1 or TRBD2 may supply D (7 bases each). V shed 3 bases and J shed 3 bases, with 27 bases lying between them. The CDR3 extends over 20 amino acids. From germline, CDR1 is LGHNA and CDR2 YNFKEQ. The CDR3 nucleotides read TGTGCCAGCAGCCACTCAGGGGGGTTAACTAGCGAGGGCCTCAAAAACATTCAGTACTTC. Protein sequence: CASSHSGGLTSEGLKNIQYF.

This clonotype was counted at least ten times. The CDR3 region is CASRKPTGSYGYTF. The CDR3 nucleotides read TGTGCCAGCAGAAAACCCACAGGGAGCTATGGCTACACCTTC. The rearrangement links TRBV6-1 to TRBJ1-2, with D tentatively TRBD1 (6 bases). Trimming took 6 bases from V and 4 from J, leaving 15 bases between them. This CDR3 is 14 amino acids long. Germline V gene data show CDR1 as MNHNS and CDR2 as SASEGT.

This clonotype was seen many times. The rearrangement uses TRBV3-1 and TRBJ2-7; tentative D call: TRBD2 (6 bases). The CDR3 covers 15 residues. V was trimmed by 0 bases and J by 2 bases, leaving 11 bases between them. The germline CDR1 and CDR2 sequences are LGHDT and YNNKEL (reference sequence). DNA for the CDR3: TGTGCCAGCAGCCAAGACGGGACTCGGACCTACGAGCAGTACTTC. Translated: CASSQDGTRTYEQYF.

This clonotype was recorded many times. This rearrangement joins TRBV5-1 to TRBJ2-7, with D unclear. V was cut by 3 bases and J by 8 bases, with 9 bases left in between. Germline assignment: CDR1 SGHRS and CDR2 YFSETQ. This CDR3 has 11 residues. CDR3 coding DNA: TGCGCCAGCAGCTCAGAGGATAAGCAGTACTTC. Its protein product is CASSSEDKQYF.

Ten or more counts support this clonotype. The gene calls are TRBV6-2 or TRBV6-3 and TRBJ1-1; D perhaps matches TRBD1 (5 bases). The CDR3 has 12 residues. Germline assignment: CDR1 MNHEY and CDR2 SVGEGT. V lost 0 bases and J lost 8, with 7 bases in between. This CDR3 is CASSYSPGEAFF. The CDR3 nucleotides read TGTGCCAGCAGTTACTCGCCAGGGGAAGCTTTCTTT.

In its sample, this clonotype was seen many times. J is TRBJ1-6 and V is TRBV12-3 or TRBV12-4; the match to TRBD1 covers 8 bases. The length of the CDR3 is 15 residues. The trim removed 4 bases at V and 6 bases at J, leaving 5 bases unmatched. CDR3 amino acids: CASSSGTGLNSPLHF. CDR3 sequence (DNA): TGTGCCAGCAGTTCCGGGACAGGCCTTAATTCACCCCTCCACTTT.

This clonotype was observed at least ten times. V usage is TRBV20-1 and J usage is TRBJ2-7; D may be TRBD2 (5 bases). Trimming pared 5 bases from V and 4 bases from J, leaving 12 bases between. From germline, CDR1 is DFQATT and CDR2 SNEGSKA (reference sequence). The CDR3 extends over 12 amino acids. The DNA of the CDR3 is TGCAGTGCTTCGGAGGATTCTTACGAGCAGTACTTC. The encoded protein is CSASEDSYEQYF.

The CDR3 reads CASSPGFGDGYTF. The CDR3 nucleotides are TGTGCCAGCAGTCCAGGGTTCGGGGATGGCTACACCTTC. The chain uses TRBV12-3 or TRBV12-4 and TRBJ1-2, with D possibly matching TRBD1 (5 bases). Trimming shortened V by 5 bases and J by 6 bases, and 13 bases separated the two germline ends. The CDR3 covers 13 residues.

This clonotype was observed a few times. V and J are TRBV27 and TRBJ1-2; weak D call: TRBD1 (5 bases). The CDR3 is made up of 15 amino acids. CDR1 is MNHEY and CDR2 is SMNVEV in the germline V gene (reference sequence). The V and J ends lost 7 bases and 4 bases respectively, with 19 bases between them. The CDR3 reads CASTQQTGGLYGYTF. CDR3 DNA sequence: TGTGCCAGCACCCAACAGACGGGGGGACTCTATGGCTACACCTTC.

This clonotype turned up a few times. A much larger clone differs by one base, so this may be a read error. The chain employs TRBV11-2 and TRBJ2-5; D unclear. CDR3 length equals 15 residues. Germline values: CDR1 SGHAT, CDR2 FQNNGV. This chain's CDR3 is CASSLASSFQETPYF. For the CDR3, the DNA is TGTGCCAGCAGCTTAGCCTCCAGCTTCCAAGAGACCCCGTACTTC.

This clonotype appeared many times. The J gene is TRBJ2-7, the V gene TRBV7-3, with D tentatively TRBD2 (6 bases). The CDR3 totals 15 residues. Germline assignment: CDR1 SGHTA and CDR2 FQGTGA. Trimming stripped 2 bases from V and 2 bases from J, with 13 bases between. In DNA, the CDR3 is TGTGCCAGCAGCTTAGGTCCGAGGGAGGCCTACGAGCAGTACTTC. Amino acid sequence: CASSLGPREAYEQYF.